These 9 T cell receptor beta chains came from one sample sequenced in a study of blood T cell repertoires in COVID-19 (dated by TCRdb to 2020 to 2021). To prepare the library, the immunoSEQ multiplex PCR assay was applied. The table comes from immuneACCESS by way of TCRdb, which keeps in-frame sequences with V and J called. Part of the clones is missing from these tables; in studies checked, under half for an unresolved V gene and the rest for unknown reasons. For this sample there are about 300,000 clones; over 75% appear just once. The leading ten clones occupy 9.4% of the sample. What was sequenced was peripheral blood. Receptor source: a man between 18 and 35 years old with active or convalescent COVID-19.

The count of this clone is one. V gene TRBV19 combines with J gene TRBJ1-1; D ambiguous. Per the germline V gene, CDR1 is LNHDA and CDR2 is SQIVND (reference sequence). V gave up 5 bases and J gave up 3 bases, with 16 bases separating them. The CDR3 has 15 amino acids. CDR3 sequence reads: CASSPWARGDTEAFF. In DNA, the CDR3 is TGTGCCAGTAGTCCCTGGGCCCGGGGAGACACTGAAGCTTTCTTT.

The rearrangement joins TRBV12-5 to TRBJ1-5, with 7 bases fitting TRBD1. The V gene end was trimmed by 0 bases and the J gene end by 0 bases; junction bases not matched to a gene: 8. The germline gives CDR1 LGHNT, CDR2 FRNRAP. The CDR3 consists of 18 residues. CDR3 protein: CASGLVRDREDSNQPQHF. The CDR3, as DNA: TGTGCTAGTGGTTTGGTAAGAGACAGGGAAGATAGCAATCAGCCCCAGCATTTT.

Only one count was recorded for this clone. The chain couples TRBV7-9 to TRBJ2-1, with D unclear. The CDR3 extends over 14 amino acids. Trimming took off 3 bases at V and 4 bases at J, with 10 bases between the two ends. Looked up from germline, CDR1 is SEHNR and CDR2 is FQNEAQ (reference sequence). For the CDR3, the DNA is TGTGCCAGCAGCTTTTATAGTGGTTACAATGAGCAGTTCTTC. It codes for CASSFYSGYNEQFF.

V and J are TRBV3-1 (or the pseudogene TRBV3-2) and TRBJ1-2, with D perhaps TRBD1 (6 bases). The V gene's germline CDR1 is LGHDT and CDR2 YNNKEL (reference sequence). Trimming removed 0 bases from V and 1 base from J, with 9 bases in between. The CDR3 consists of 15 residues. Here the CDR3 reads CASSQESGVNYGYTF. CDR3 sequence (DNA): TGTGCCAGCAGCCAAGAGTCAGGGGTTAACTATGGCTACACCTTC.

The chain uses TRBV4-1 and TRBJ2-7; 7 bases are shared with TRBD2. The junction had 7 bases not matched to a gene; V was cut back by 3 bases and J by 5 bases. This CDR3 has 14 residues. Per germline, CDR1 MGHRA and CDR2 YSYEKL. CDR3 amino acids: CASSHTGGSDEQYF. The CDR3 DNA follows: TGCGCCAGCAGCCACACGGGGGGTAGCGACGAGCAGTACTTC.

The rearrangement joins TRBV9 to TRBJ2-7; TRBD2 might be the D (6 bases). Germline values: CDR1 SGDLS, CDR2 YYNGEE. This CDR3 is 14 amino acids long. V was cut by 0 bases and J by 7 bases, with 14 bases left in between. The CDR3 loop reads CASSVGRGIEEQYF. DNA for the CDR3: TGTGCCAGCAGCGTAGGACGGGGGATCGAGGAGCAGTACTTC.

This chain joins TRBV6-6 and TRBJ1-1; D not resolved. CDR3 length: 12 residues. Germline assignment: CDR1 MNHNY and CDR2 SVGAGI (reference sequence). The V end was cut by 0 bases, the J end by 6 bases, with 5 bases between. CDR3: CASSYSLSEAFF. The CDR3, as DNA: TGTGCCAGCAGTTACTCATTATCTGAAGCTTTCTTT.

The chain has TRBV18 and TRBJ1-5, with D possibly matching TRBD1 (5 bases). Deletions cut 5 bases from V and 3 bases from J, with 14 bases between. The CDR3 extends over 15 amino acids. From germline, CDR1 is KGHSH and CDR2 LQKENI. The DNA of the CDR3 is TGTGCCAGCTCAGGTGGGAAAGGGGTCAATCAGCCCCAGCATTTT. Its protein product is CASSGGKGVNQPQHF.

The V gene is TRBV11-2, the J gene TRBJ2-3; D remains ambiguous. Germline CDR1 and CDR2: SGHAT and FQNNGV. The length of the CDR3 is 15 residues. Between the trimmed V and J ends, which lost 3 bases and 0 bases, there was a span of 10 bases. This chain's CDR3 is CASSFNIISTDTQYF. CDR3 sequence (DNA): TGTGCCAGCAGCTTCAACATTATTAGCACAGATACGCAGTATTTT.